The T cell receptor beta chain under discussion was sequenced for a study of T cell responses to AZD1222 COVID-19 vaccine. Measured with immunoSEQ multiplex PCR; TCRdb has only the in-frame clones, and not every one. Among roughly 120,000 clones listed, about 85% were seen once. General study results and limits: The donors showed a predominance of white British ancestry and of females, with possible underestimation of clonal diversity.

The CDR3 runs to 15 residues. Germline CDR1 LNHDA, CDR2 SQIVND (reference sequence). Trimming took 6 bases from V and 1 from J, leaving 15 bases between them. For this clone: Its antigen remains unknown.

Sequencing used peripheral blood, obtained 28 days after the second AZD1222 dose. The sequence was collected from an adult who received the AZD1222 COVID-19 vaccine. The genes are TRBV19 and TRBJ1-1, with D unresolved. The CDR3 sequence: CASRPRAAANTEAFF. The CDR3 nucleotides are TGTGCCAGTAGGCCCCGGGCGGCGGCGAACACTGAAGCTTTCTTT.